The 5 T cell receptor beta chains in this list originate from one sample, sequenced in a study of Ad26.COV2.S vaccination and SARS-CoV-2 variants. Regarding treatment: some 20 received Ad26.COV2.S at low or high dose, single or two shots; about 5 received placebo; per-sample allocation not given. Samples analyzed were those drawn on day 63 after the first vaccine or placebo injection. The data were produced by immunoSEQ multiplex PCR, yet TCRdb's version contains in-frame clones alone and is incomplete. The sample has about 440,000 clones; roughly 87% are singletons. This material consisted of peripheral blood, taken in a trial of Ad26.COV2.S vaccine versus placebo. The receptors shown here come from a person between 18 and 60 years old who received the Ad26.COV2.S COVID-19 vaccine or a placebo.

The rearrangement links TRBV6-5 to TRBJ2-5; 15 bases line up with TRBD2. Germline V gene lookup returns CDR1 MNHEY and CDR2 SVGAGI. V lost 6 bases to trimming and J lost 4 bases; unmatched junction nucleotides: 3. This CDR3 comprises 15 residues. The CDR3 nucleotides read TGTGCCAGCAGAGGACTAGCGGGAGGGGGAGAGACCCAGTACTTC. It codes for CASRGLAGGGETQYF.

The chain links TRBV19 to TRBJ2-5; the match to TRBD2 covers 10 bases. Germline V CDR1 and CDR2: LNHDA, SQIVND (reference sequence). The J segment lost 4 bases and the V segment lost 2 bases, leaving 4 bases of the junction unmatched. The CDR3 covers 15 residues. The CDR3 loop is CASSIPSGRGETQYF. CDR3 nucleotide sequence: TGTGCCAGTAGTATACCCAGCGGGAGGGGAGAGACCCAGTACTTC. Filled out from reference TRBV19 and TRBJ2-5, the complete variable domain reads DGGITQSPKYLFRKEGQNVTLSCEQNLNHDAMYWYRQDPGQGLRLIYYSQIVNDFQKGDIAEGYSVSREKKESFPLTVTSAQKNPTAFYLCASSIPSGRGETQYFGPGTRLLVL.

The count of this clone is one. The CDR3, as DNA: TGCGCCAGCAGCCACGGACAGGGAGGAACCTACGAGCAGTACTTC. The encoded protein is CASSHGQGGTYEQYF. The chain joins TRBV4-1 to TRBJ2-7; 8 bases align to TRBD1. From germline, CDR1 is MGHRA and CDR2 YSYEKL. The V and J ends lost 3 bases and 2 bases, in that order; junction bases with no gene match: 6. The CDR3 is made up of 15 amino acids.

The rearrangement uses TRBV19 and TRBJ1-2, with D hard to call. CDR1 LNHDA and CDR2 SQIVND come from the germline V gene (reference sequence). The V end lost 1 base, the J end lost 8 bases, and 14 bases lay between the germline ends. This CDR3 comprises 14 residues. This CDR3 is CASSIVWQVEGYTF. CDR3 DNA: TGTGCCAGTAGTATAGTATGGCAGGTAGAAGGCTACACCTTC.

The V call is TRBV27, the J call TRBJ1-2, with 8 nucleotides matching TRBD1. J was trimmed by 0 bases and V by 4 bases; bases with no gene match: 4. CDR3 length: 15 amino acids. The germline V gene encodes CDR1 MNHEY and CDR2 SMNVEV (reference sequence). The CDR3 loop reads CASSSTGVPNYGYTF. The CDR3 DNA sequence: TGTGCCAGCAGTTCGACAGGGGTTCCTAACTATGGCTACACCTTC.